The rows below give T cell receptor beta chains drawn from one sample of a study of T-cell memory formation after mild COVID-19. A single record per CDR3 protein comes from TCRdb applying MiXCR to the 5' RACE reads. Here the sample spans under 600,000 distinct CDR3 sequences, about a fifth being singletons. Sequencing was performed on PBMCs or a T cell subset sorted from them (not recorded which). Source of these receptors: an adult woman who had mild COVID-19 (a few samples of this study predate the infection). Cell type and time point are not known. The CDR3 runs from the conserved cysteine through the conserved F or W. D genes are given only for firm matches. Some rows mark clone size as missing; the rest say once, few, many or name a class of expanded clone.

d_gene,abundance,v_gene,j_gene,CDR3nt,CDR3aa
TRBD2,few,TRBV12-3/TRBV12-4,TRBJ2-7,TGTGCCAGCAGTTTGCCAATAGCGGGCTCCTACGAGCAGTACTTC,CASSLPIAGSYEQYF
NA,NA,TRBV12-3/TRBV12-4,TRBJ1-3,TGTGCCAGCAGCACATGGGGTAAAGGAAACACCATATATTTT,CASSTWGKGNTIYF
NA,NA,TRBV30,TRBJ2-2,TGTGCCTGGGCCGACAAGAACACCGGGGAGCTGTTTTTT,CAWADKNTGELFF
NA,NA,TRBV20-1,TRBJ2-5,TGCAGTGCTAACCCGCGATCGTCGGGTTCGGCGTACCAAGAGACCCAGTACTTC,CSANPRSSGSAYQETQYF
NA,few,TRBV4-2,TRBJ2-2,TGTGCCAGCAGCCCTGAGGCGGGGGCCAGGGTTGCCGGGGAGCTGTTTTTT,CASSPEAGARVAGELFF
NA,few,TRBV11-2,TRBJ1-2,TGTGCCAGCAGCTTAGCCAGGGGCCCCTATGGCTACACCTTC,CASSLARGPYGYTF
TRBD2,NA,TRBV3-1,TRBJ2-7,TGTGCCAGCATGGCGGGGGGGAGCCCTCTGAACGAGCAGTACTTC,CASMAGGSPLNEQYF
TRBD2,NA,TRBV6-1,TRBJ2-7,TGTGCCAGCAGGAAGGGAAGCGGGGGAACCTACGAGCAGTACTTC,CASRKGSGGTYEQYF
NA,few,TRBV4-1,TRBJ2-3,TGCGCCAGCAGCCACCATGACGGGGATAGCACAGATACGCAGTATTTT,CASSHHDGDSTDTQYF
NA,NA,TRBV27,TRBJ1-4,TGTGCCAGCAGTTCCCGGGCCGGCGGGGCTGAAAAACTGTTTTTT,CASSSRAGGAEKLFF
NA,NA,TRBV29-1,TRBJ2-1,TGCAGCGTTGTCTTTATCTTGAGAGGGAATGAGCAGTTCTTC,CSVVFILRGNEQFF
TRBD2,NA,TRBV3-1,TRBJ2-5,TGTGCCAGCGGCGGGGGGATCCAAGAGACCCAGTACTTC,CASGGGIQETQYF
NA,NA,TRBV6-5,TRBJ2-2,TGTGCCAGCAGTTCAGACCTTGGAAGGACCGGGGAGCTGTTTTTT,CASSSDLGRTGELFF
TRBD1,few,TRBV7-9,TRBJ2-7,TGTGCCAGCAGCTTAGCGGCAGGGGGCTACGGCGAGCAGTACTTC,CASSLAAGGYGEQYF
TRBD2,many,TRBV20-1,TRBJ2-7,TGCAGTGCTAGGGGCCGACTAGCGGGAAGTGAGCAGTACTTC,CSARGRLAGSEQYF
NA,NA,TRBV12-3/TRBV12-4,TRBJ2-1,TGTGCCAGCAGTTTAGGCGGGACTTCCTACAATGAGCAGTTCTTC,CASSLGGTSYNEQFF
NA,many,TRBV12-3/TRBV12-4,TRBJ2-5,TGTGCCAGCAGAGATAGCGTTCTAGGGTCCCAGTACTTC,CASRDSVLGSQYF
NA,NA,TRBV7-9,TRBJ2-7,TGTGCCAGCAGCATGGAAGGATCCGGGACCTACGAGCAGTACTTC,CASSMEGSGTYEQYF
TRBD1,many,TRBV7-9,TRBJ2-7,TGTGCCAGCAGCTTAGTTAGGGGGCGAAGCTCCTACGAGCAGTACTTC,CASSLVRGRSSYEQYF
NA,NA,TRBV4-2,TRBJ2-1,TGTGCCAGCAGCCACCTACTAGCTAACGAGAGGGGCAATGAGCAGTTCTTC,CASSHLLANERGNEQFF
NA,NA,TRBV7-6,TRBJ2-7,TGTGCCAGCAGCTCCACCCCGACAGTGGGCGAGCAGTACTTC,CASSSTPTVGEQYF
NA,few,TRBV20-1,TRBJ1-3,TGCAGTGCTAGAGAAGGCTCTGGAAACACCATATATTTT,CSAREGSGNTIYF
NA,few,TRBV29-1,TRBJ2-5,TGCAGCTCAATTAGGACTGGCGAGACCCAGTACTTC,CSSIRTGETQYF
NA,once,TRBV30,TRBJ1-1,TGTGCCTGGAGTGTAATTGGCCGGGCGAACACTGAAGCTTTCTTT,CAWSVIGRANTEAFF
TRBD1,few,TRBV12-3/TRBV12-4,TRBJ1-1,TGTGCCAGCAGAACGACAGGGGGCGCGAGGTGGGCTGAAGCTTTCTTT,CASRTTGGARWAEAFF
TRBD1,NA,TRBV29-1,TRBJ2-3,TGCAGCGTCTTAACAGGGGAAGATACGCAGTATTTT,CSVLTGEDTQYF
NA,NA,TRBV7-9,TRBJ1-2,TGTGCCAGCAGCTTAGCGGGGTTTCCCCTCTATGGCTACACCTTC,CASSLAGFPLYGYTF
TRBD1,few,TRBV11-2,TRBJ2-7,TGTGCCAGCAGCTCCCCCCTCCGGGACAGGTTGTACGAGCAGTACTTC,CASSSPLRDRLYEQYF
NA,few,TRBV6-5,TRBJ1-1,TGTGCCAGCAGTTACTCGGGACAATCCTACACTGAAGCTTTCTTT,CASSYSGQSYTEAFF
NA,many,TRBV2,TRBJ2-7,TGTGCCAGCAGTGAAGGGTTCTACGAGCAGTACTTC,CASSEGFYEQYF
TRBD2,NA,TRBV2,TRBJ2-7,TGTGCCAGCAGTGAAGAGTTAGCGGGAGGGTACGAGCAGTACTTC,CASSEELAGGYEQYF
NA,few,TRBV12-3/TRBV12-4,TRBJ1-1,TGTGCCAGCACTCTCCGGGTGGGGCAGGGGAACACTGAAGCTTTCTTT,CASTLRVGQGNTEAFF
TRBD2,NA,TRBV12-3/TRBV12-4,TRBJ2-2,TGTGCCAGCAGTTTTTTCGCGGGAGTGATCGGGGAGCTGTTTTTT,CASSFFAGVIGELFF
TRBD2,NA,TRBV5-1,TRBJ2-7,TGCGCCAGCAGCTTGGGTAAACTAGCGGGGACCCCCTACGAGCAGTACTTC,CASSLGKLAGTPYEQYF
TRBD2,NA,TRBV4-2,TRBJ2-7,TGTGCCAGCAGCCAATCTAGCGGGGTTGGGGAGCAGTACTTC,CASSQSSGVGEQYF
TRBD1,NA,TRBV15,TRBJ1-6,TGTGCCACCAGCAGTGGACAGGGCCTAAATTCACCCCTCCACTTT,CATSSGQGLNSPLHF
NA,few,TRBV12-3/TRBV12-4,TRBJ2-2,TGTGCCAGCAGTTTCATGGGTAGGAACACCGGGGAGCTGTTTTTT,CASSFMGRNTGELFF
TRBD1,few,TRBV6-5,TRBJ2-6,TGTGCCAGCAGTTACTTTTCCGGGACAGGGCGTCTAGGGGCCAACGTCCTGACTTTC,CASSYFSGTGRLGANVLTF
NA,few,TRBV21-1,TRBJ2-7,TGTGCCAGCCCCTCCGACGGGGGAGGTCCAAGCTCCTACGAGCAGTACTTC,CASPSDGGGPSSYEQYF
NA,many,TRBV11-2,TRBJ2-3,TGTGCCAGCAGCTTAGATGGCCTCACAGATACGCAGTATTTT,CASSLDGLTDTQYF
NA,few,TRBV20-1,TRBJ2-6,TGCAGTGCTAGAGATCGGAGCTCTGGGGCCAACGTCCTGACTTTC,CSARDRSSGANVLTF
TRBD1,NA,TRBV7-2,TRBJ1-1,TGTGCCAGCAGACTCACAGGGGGTTGGTCCACTGAAGCTTTCTTT,CASRLTGGWSTEAFF
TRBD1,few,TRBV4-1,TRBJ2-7,TGCGCCAGCAGCCAAGGAGCTGGGACAGGGAGCTCCTACGAGCAGTACTTC,CASSQGAGTGSSYEQYF
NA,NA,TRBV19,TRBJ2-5,TGTGCCAGTAGTATAGGTCTGGGCCCAGAGACCCAGTACTTC,CASSIGLGPETQYF
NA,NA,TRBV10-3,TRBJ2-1,TGTGCCATCAGCCATCCCGGGGGAGTAAACAATGAGCAGTTCTTC,CAISHPGGVNNEQFF
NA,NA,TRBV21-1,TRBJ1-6,TGTGCCATCACAGGGTTTAGGGATAATTCACCCCTCCACTTT,CAITGFRDNSPLHF
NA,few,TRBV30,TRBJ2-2,TGTGCCTGGATCAGTGGACGACTGATGAACACCGGGGAGCTGTTTTTT,CAWISGRLMNTGELFF
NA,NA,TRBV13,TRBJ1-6,TGTGCCAGCAGCCTCGGGGGGACCTATAATTCACCCCTCCACTTT,CASSLGGTYNSPLHF
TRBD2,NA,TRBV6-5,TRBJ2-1,TGTGCCAGCAGTCCCGGGACTAGTCGCTACAATGAGCAGTTCTTC,CASSPGTSRYNEQFF
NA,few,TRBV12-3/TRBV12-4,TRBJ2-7,TGTGCCAGCAGTCTCACCTCTCCCTACGAGCAGTACTTC,CASSLTSPYEQYF
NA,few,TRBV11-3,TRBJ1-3,TGTGCCAGCAGCGTCAACCAGGGGGGAAACACCATATATTTT,CASSVNQGGNTIYF
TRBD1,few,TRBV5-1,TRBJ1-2,TGCGCCAGCCACTCCCCCGACAGGGGCTATGGCTACACCTTC,CASHSPDRGYGYTF
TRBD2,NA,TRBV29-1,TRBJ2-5,TGCAGCGCGGAACGCGGGGGCCAAGAGACCCAGTACTTC,CSAERGGQETQYF
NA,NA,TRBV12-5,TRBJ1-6,TGTGCTAGTGCAGAGGACAATAATTCACCCCTCCACTTT,CASAEDNNSPLHF
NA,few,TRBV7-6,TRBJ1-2,TGTGCCAGCAGCTCAACCCCTACGGGGGCGCGGGGCTACACCTTC,CASSSTPTGARGYTF